A selection of T cell receptor beta chains follows, all from one sample in a study of blood T cells in healthy people across ages. TCRdb analysed the 5' RACE reads with MiXCR anew, one entry per CDR3 protein. The sample records about 580,000 distinct CDR3 sequences, 40% to 55% being singletons. Source material: blood. The receptors come from a man aged 80 or over in good health. Each CDR3 is given with its conserved first and last residue. The D gene is left open where the match is weak. Only part of the rows carry a size: once, few, many, or a class if the clone is expanded.

>TRBJ1-2|16|NA|NA|TRBV3-1
CASSQEGLRGWDGYTF
TGTGCCAGCAGCCAAGAAGGCTTGAGAGGGTGGGACGGCTACACCTTC
>TRBJ2-1|16|NA|NA|TRBV18
CASSPIHRVQNNEQFF
TGTGCCAGCTCACCAATCCACAGGGTTCAAAACAATGAGCAGTTCTTC
>TRBJ2-3|13|TRBD2|many|TRBV29-1
CSGLAGGTDTQYF
TGCAGCGGACTAGCGGGAGGCACAGATACGCAGTATTTT
>TRBJ2-1|16|NA|NA|TRBV6-2/TRBV6-3
CASQKRGPSSYNEQFF
TGTGCCAGCCAAAAGAGGGGACCGAGCTCCTACAATGAGCAGTTCTTC
>TRBJ2-7|16|TRBD2|once|TRBV3-1
CASSRGLAESSYEQYF
TGTGCCAGCAGCCGGGGACTAGCGGAGAGCTCCTACGAGCAGTACTTC
>TRBJ2-3|18|TRBD2|NA|TRBV6-6
CASSPLKRGVSRTDTQYF
TGTGCCAGCAGCCCCCTCAAGCGGGGGGTATCCCGCACAGATACGCAGTATTTT
>TRBJ2-3|10|NA|NA|TRBV20-1
CSAGADTQYF
TGCAGTGCAGGGGCAGATACGCAGTATTTT
>TRBJ1-5|13|NA|few|TRBV7-2
CASSFRVGQPQHF
TGTGCCAGCAGCTTTCGGGTTGGGCAGCCCCAGCATTTT
>TRBJ2-7|15|TRBD1|NA|TRBV12-3/TRBV12-4
CACSSTGARSYEQYF
TGTGCCTGCAGCAGTACAGGGGCCCGCTCCTACGAGCAGTACTTC
>TRBJ1-1|14|TRBD1|few|TRBV29-1
CTHGQGVGNTEAFF
TGCACCCACGGACAGGGTGTAGGGAACACTGAAGCTTTCTTT
>TRBJ2-3|14|NA|NA|TRBV5-1
CASSLQLAPNTQYF
TGCGCCAGCAGCTTACAACTAGCCCCAAATACGCAGTATTTT
>TRBJ1-2|14|NA|NA|TRBV30
CAWSSKGTNYGYTF
TGTGCCTGGAGTAGTAAAGGCACTAACTATGGCTACACCTTC
>TRBJ1-2|12|NA|NA|TRBV5-1
CASRTENYGYTF
TGCGCCAGCAGAACAGAGAACTATGGCTACACCTTC
>TRBJ2-7|13|NA|many|TRBV29-1
CSATRADTYEQYF
TGCAGCGCCACGAGAGCGGACACCTACGAGCAGTACTTC
>TRBJ1-1|15|NA|NA|TRBV18
CASSPLSTENTEAFF
TGTGCCAGCTCCCCCCTTTCCACAGAAAACACTGAAGCTTTCTTT
>TRBJ2-5|15|NA|NA|TRBV15
CATSRDQGGQETQYF
TGTGCCACCAGCAGAGATCAGGGAGGTCAAGAGACCCAGTACTTC
>TRBJ2-6|15|NA|NA|TRBV4-1
CASSQEASGANVLTF
TGCGCCAGCAGCCAAGAAGCATCTGGGGCCAACGTCCTGACTTTC
>TRBJ2-7|15|TRBD2|NA|TRBV7-9
CASSEPRTSGYEQYF
TGTGCCAGCAGCGAACCCAGGACTAGCGGGTACGAGCAGTACTTC
>TRBJ2-5|15|TRBD2|once|TRBV19
CASSPGTSGYETQYF
TGTGCCAGTAGTCCCGGGACTAGCGGGTATGAGACCCAGTACTTC
>TRBJ1-2|14|NA|few|TRBV29-1
CSVDLAIGLRGYTF
TGCAGCGTTGATTTGGCAATCGGTCTCCGTGGCTACACCTTC
>TRBJ2-3|17|NA|many|TRBV7-2
CASSSAAARTRTDTQYF
TGTGCCAGCAGCTCCGCAGCGGCGCGGACCCGCACAGATACGCAGTATTTT
>TRBJ2-3|15|TRBD1|NA|TRBV27
CASRTDRGGTDTQYF
TGTGCCAGCCGGACAGACAGGGGGGGTACAGATACGCAGTATTTT
>TRBJ1-5|16|NA|NA|TRBV6-2/TRBV6-3
CASRSGTFDSNQPQHF
TGTGCCAGCAGAAGCGGGACCTTTGATAGCAATCAGCCCCAGCATTTT
>TRBJ2-3|16|TRBD2|NA|TRBV12-3/TRBV12-4
CASSPPAGVSTDTQYF
TGTGCCAGCAGTCCCCCGGCGGGGGTGAGCACAGATACGCAGTATTTT
>TRBJ2-5|16|NA|few|TRBV4-3
CASSQGLARGGETQYF
TGCGCCAGCAGCCAAGGTCTGGCCAGGGGAGGGGAGACCCAGTACTTC
>TRBJ2-1|15|NA|NA|TRBV29-1
CSVSLRDVISYEQFF
TGCAGCGTTTCCCTCCGGGACGTGATCTCCTACGAGCAGTTCTTC
>TRBJ2-5|13|NA|many|TRBV24-1
CATSAGTAGTQYF
TGTGCCACCAGTGCCGGGACGGCAGGGACCCAGTACTTC
>TRBJ2-1|17|NA|once|TRBV20-1
CSASQGGRGFFYNEQFF
TGCAGTGCTAGCCAGGGGGGGAGGGGGTTCTTCTACAATGAGCAGTTCTTC
>TRBJ2-7|14|TRBD1|NA|TRBV6-5
CASSKGTGIYEQYF
TGTGCCAGCAGTAAAGGGACAGGGATCTACGAGCAGTACTTC
>TRBJ2-1|14|NA|few|TRBV28
CASFRPGLYNEQFF
TGTGCCAGCTTTAGGCCGGGACTTTACAATGAGCAGTTCTTC
>TRBJ2-7|14|NA|NA|TRBV20-1
CSALDFLGAYEQYF
TGCAGTGCTCTGGACTTCCTTGGGGCCTACGAGCAGTACTTC
>TRBJ2-1|14|NA|NA|TRBV7-2
CASSLGRGSSEQFF
TGTGCCAGCAGCTTAGGTAGAGGGAGTAGTGAGCAGTTCTTC
>TRBJ1-6|16|NA|NA|TRBV14
CASSQDFSSYNSPLHF
TGTGCCAGCAGCCAAGATTTCAGCTCCTATAATTCACCCCTCCACTTT
>TRBJ1-6|17|NA|few|TRBV25-1
CASTGSQSIMDNSPLHF
TGTGCCAGCACCGGATCACAGAGTATTATGGATAATTCACCCCTCCACTTT
>TRBJ1-2|16|NA|NA|TRBV12-3/TRBV12-4
CASSLGAEQINYGYTF
TGTGCCAGCAGTTTGGGGGCGGAACAAATTAACTATGGCTACACCTTC
>TRBJ2-7|15|TRBD2|NA|TRBV5-1
CASSPLSGGDYEQYF
TGCGCCAGCAGCCCCCTTAGCGGGGGGGACTACGAGCAGTACTTC
>TRBJ1-1|14|TRBD1|NA|TRBV7-6
CASSFTGGQTEAFF
TGTGCCAGCAGCTTTACAGGGGGCCAAACTGAAGCTTTCTTT
>TRBJ2-3|14|TRBD2|NA|TRBV6-6
CASMYGTITDTQYF
TGTGCCAGCATGTACGGGACTATCACAGATACGCAGTATTTT
>TRBJ2-3|14|NA|NA|TRBV30
CAWGAGVDTDTQYF
TGTGCCTGGGGGGCAGGGGTTGACACAGATACGCAGTATTTT
>TRBJ2-1|12|TRBD2|NA|TRBV10-3
CAISVAGDEQFF
TGTGCCATCAGTGTAGCGGGAGATGAGCAGTTCTTC
>TRBJ2-1|15|NA|NA|TRBV7-2
CASSAGGVWYNEQFF
TGTGCCAGCAGCGCCGGCGGGGTTTGGTACAATGAGCAGTTCTTC
>TRBJ2-7|14|TRBD1|NA|TRBV20-1
CSAREGQGGYEQYF
TGCAGTGCTAGAGAGGGACAGGGAGGCTACGAGCAGTACTTC
>TRBJ2-1|15|TRBD2|NA|TRBV18
CASSRGSGSINEQFF
TGTGCCAGCTCACGCGGGAGCGGGTCAATCAATGAGCAGTTCTTC
>TRBJ2-3|15|NA|NA|TRBV4-1
CASSQVGVSTDTQYF
TGCGCCAGCAGCCAAGTGGGGGTTAGCACAGATACGCAGTATTTT
>TRBJ1-2|14|NA|many|TRBV6-6
CASSTDVGNYGYTF
TGTGCCAGCTCTACCGACGTGGGTAACTATGGCTACACCTTC
>TRBJ2-1|17|NA|few|TRBV4-2
CASSQVSQANSYNEQFF
TGTGCCAGCAGCCAAGTCTCACAGGCTAACTCCTACAATGAGCAGTTCTTC
>TRBJ2-5|13|NA|NA|TRBV3-1
CASSSGTYVEQYF
TGTGCCAGCAGCTCCGGGACCTATGTAGAGCAGTACTTC
>TRBJ2-1|14|NA|once|TRBV6-6
CASSYMGFHNEQFF
TGTGCCAGCAGTTATATGGGGTTTCACAATGAGCAGTTCTTC
>TRBJ2-7|15|NA|NA|TRBV6-2/TRBV6-3
CASSYGLRGVYEQYF
TGTGCCAGCAGTTACGGGCTCAGGGGGGTCTACGAGCAGTACTTC
>TRBJ1-1|13|NA|NA|TRBV4-1
CASSRRAPTEAFF
TGCGCCAGCAGCCGGCGGGCGCCCACTGAAGCTTTCTTT
>TRBJ2-2|16|TRBD2|NA|TRBV12-3/TRBV12-4
CASSLLSGRAPGELFF
TGTGCCAGCAGTTTGCTGAGCGGGAGGGCCCCAGGGGAGCTGTTTTTT
>TRBJ2-7|14|TRBD1|few|TRBV4-1
CASSPYDRGYEQYF
TGCGCCAGCAGCCCTTACGACAGGGGCTACGAGCAGTACTTC
>TRBJ2-7|12|NA|once|TRBV9
CASRGDNGEQYF
TGTGCCTCTAGGGGGGATAACGGTGAGCAGTACTTC
>TRBJ1-2|14|NA|NA|TRBV20-1
CSATPRGSNYGYTF
TGCAGTGCTACCCCAAGGGGTTCTAACTATGGCTACACCTTC
>TRBJ2-5|14|TRBD1|NA|TRBV20-1
CSARAPGQEETQYF
TGCAGTGCTAGAGCTCCAGGACAGGAGGAGACCCAGTACTTT
>TRBJ1-2|14|NA|NA|TRBV7-2
CASSLARATTGYTF
TGTGCCAGCAGCTTAGCCCGGGCCACCACGGGCTACACCTTC
>TRBJ2-3|16|NA|few|TRBV11-2
CASSLSLQGTTDTQYF
TGTGCCAGCAGCCTTAGCCTACAGGGTACCACAGATACGCAGTATTTT
>TRBJ2-2|18|TRBD1|NA|TRBV6-1
CASNQYGTGGHNTGELFF
TGTGCCAGCAACCAATACGGGACAGGGGGCCACAACACCGGGGAGCTGTTTTTT
>TRBJ2-2|13|NA|NA|TRBV7-2
CASSWGPTGELFF
TGTGCCAGCAGCTGGGGTCCCACCGGGGAGCTGTTTTTT
>TRBJ2-5|13|TRBD2|few|TRBV12-3/TRBV12-4
CASSLGLDETQYF
TGTGCCAGCAGCCTCGGACTAGACGAGACCCAGTACTTC